This entry concerns a single T cell receptor beta chain. Its antigen has not been determined. The sample holds no much larger clone one base away, and base qualities are not on file. The trial excluded patients who had a history of autoimmune disease or who were on systemic immunosuppression. Peripheral blood for TCR sequencing was collected from all dose cohorts at baseline, on cycle 4 day 1, and on cycle 7 day 1. Samples came from an open-label, multicenter, first-in-human phase I dose-escalation trial of ivuxolimab. Adults with locally advanced or metastatic head and neck squamous cell, hepatocellular, melanoma or renal cell carcinoma were enrolled in the trial. Before TCR sequencing, CD4+ T cells and CD8+ T cells were sorted from peripheral blood as separate populations. These data originate in a study of OX40 agonist ivuxolimab in advanced cancers. General notes on the study: Ivuxolimab, which targeted the costimulatory receptor OX40 (CD134), was an agonistic, fully human IgG2 monoclonal antibody. Intravenous ivuxolimab was administered to patients every 2 weeks at six dose levels: 0.01, 0.1, 0.3, 1.5, 3 and 10 mg/kg. Of the roughly 54 dose-escalation patients, hepatocellular carcinoma was present in around 20, melanoma in approximately 15, renal cell carcinoma in 9 and head and neck cancer in 9. In the dose-escalation cohort, around four fifths of patients were male, and the mean age was 60 years with a range of roughly 23 to 79. Patients were allowed to have had prior anti-PD-1, anti-PD-L1 or anti-CTLA-4 therapy, and more than 30% of the dose-escalation patients had previously received checkpoint inhibitors. Partial responses occurred in three dose-escalation patients: two with cutaneous melanoma and one with hepatocellular carcinoma. Peripheral TCRbeta sequencing aimed to test whether ivuxolimab altered TCR sequence diversity and caused clonal T-cell expansion. The monotherapy dose-escalation portion (N of about 50 patients) of the phase I ivuxolimab trial is reported in the paper. Points the paper makes about the study in general: After ivuxolimab, more expanded clones were found on average in CD8+ T cells than in CD4+ T cells. In partial responders in the 0.1-3.0 mg/kg groups, normalized peripheral clonal expansion was found to be among the lowest, especially among CD8+ T cells. Low levels of normalized T-cell clonal expansion were also shown by some nonresponding patients. At doses of 0.1 to 3.0 mg/kg, clonal expansion of both CD4+ and CD8+ T cells in blood was seen between baseline and week 6. Antigen specificity was not determined for the clonally expanded peripheral T cells.

Genomic DNA was isolated from the sorted cells so that the TCRbeta CDR3 region could be sequenced. The immunoSEQ Assay was used for sequencing of TCRbeta CDR3 regions. Held by TCRdb, this immuneACCESS table contains in-frame sequences only and omits some clones. Under half of the omission traces to an unresolved V gene where checked; the cause of the rest is unknown. This sample is represented by roughly 83,000 clones; approximately 84% of them were singletons. The ten largest clonotypes hold roughly 6.6% of the sample. V is pared back by 3 bases and J by 7 bases, with 10 bases lying between the germline termini. The germline V gene (reference sequence) provides CDR1 LNHNV and CDR2 YYDKDF. Reading from cysteine to phenylalanine, the CDR3 counts 13 amino acids. The read is trimmed to its CDR3 DNA, 39 bases read in frame from base 1.

Specimen: CD4+ or CD8+ T cells sorted from blood, collected in a trial of the OX40 agonist ivuxolimab. The clonotype comes from an adult with an advanced solid tumor such as melanoma, head and neck, liver or kidney cancer. The chain is made from TRBV15 and TRBJ2-1; a tentative D call is TRBD1 (6 bases match). The base sequence is TGTGCCACCAGCAGTGAAAGGGGGAATGAGCAGTTCTTC. Its protein reads: CATSSERGNEQFF. The variable domain in full, with residues beyond the CDR3 obtained from the reference TRBV15 and TRBJ2-1 genes, is DAMVIQNPRYQVTQFGKPVTLSCSQTLNHNVMYWYQQKSSQAPKLLFHYYDKDFNNEADTPDNFQSRRPNTSFCFLDIRSPGLGDTAMYLCATSSERGNEQFFGPGTRLTVL.